These 20 T cell receptor beta chains originate from one sample sequenced in a study of T-cell reconstitution after alpha-beta-depleted transplantation in children. A TCRbeta library incorporating unique molecular identifiers was prepared. TCRdb re-analysed the PCR reads in MiXCR, keeping a single row per CDR3 protein. The profile covers 530,000 or so distinct CDR3 sequences, with 25% to 30% appearing a single time and about 35% taken by the ten largest. The sequenced sample was PBMCs, obtained before TCRalphabeta/CD19-depleted stem cell transplant. The receptors originated from a boy under three years old with Wiskott-Aldrich syndrome, due to receive a stem cell transplant.

The gene calls are TRBV7-2 and TRBJ1-3; weak D call: TRBD1 (5 bases). The CDR3 totals 15 residues. V was pared by 4 bases and J by 0 bases, with 10 bases between. Germline-derived CDR1 and CDR2 are SGHTA and FQGNSA. CDR3 loop: CASSWTPSSGNTIYF. The CDR3 DNA follows: TGTGCCAGCAGCTGGACACCGAGCTCTGGAAACACCATATATTTT. The variable domain in full, completed from reference TRBV7-2 and TRBJ1-3, reads GAGVSQSPSNKVTEKGKDVELRCDPISGHTALYWYRQSLGQGLEFLIYFQGNSAPDKSGLPSDRFSAERTGGSVSTLTIQRTQQEDSAVYLCASSWTPSSGNTIYFGEGSWLTVV.

This clonotype was seen a few times. This sequence joins TRBV29-1 and TRBJ2-5; a weak D match, TRBD1 (5 bases). V was cut by 8 bases and J by 3 bases, with 10 bases left in between. The CDR3 sequence is 11 residues long. The germline CDR1 and CDR2 sequences are SQVTM and ANQGSEA. CDR3 amino acids: CSLRQKETQYF. CDR3 in DNA: TGCAGCCTGAGACAGAAAGAGACCCAGTACTTC.

V is TRBV10-3 and J is TRBJ2-5, with a weak D call TRBD2 (6 bases). The CDR3 sequence is 12 residues long. Germline V gene sequence: CDR1 ENHRY, CDR2 SYGVKD. The ends were cut back, 7 bases at V and 4 bases at J, with 10 bases in the middle. This CDR3 reads CAIKASAETQYF. The DNA of the CDR3 is TGTGCCATCAAGGCTAGCGCAGAGACCCAGTACTTC.

This clonotype appeared a few times. The chain is built from TRBV7-3 and TRBJ2-5; possibly TRBD2 for D (6 bases). V was trimmed by 1 base and J by 2 bases, leaving 11 bases between them. This CDR3 is built from 15 residues. The germline CDR1 and CDR2 sequences are SGHTA and FQGTGA. The CDR3 DNA reads as TGTGCCAGCAGCTTAATTGGAGGGCCTCAAGAGACCCAGTACTTC. Its protein product is CASSLIGGPQETQYF.

This clonotype was detected a few times. The chain is built from TRBV10-3 and TRBJ2-2, with D perhaps matching TRBD2 (5 bases). The CDR3 has 17 residues. The germline V gene encodes CDR1 ENHRY and CDR2 SYGVKD. V lost 6 bases and J 1 base, leaving 18 bases between the germline ends. CDR3 DNA sequence: TGTGCCATCAGCCGAGTCTGGGAGCGTGGGAACACCGGGGAGCTGTTTTTT. Protein: CAISRVWERGNTGELFF.

This clonotype was counted many times. This sequence joins TRBV5-1 and TRBJ2-7; 8 nucleotides match TRBD1. Losses at the gene ends were 4 bases for V and 3 bases for J; bases not matched to a gene: 3. The germline V gene encodes CDR1 SGHRS and CDR2 YFSETQ. This CDR3 has 13 amino acids. The CDR3 DNA sequence: TGCGCCAGCAGCCAAACAGGGGGCTACGAGCAGTACTTC. Residues: CASSQTGGYEQYF.

This rearrangement joins TRBV15 to TRBJ1-5, with D uncertain. V lost 1 base to trimming and J lost 0 bases, with 16 bases between them. The CDR3 runs to 18 residues. The germline V gene has CDR1 LNHNV and CDR2 YYDKDF (reference sequence). The CDR3 here is CATSRGFGQLYSNQPQHF. The CDR3 bases are TGTGCCACCAGCAGAGGCTTCGGGCAACTATATAGCAATCAGCCCCAGCATTTT.

This clonotype was seen a handful of times. V gene TRBV5-1 combines with J gene TRBJ2-7; 7 bases agree with TRBD1. Germline assignment: CDR1 SGHRS and CDR2 YFSETQ. V lost 0 bases to trimming and J lost 0 bases; unmatched junction nucleotides: 6. CDR3 length: 16 residues. The CDR3 loop reads CASSLGNRGSSYEQYF. CDR3 coding DNA: TGCGCCAGCAGCTTGGGTAACAGGGGAAGCTCCTACGAGCAGTACTTC.

This clonotype was observed a few times. The chain has TRBV6-1 and TRBJ1-2; 8 nucleotides align to TRBD1. The CDR3 is made up of 14 amino acids. The V segment lost 4 bases and the J segment 5 bases; nucleotides outside the gene matches: 6. Per the germline V gene, CDR1 is MNHNS and CDR2 is SASEGT. CDR3 sequence reads: CASSATTGEYGYTF. Here the CDR3 DNA reads TGTGCCAGCAGTGCCACGACAGGGGAGTATGGCTACACCTTC.

The chain carries TRBV20-1 and TRBJ1-1; D ambiguous. V lost 3 bases and J 4 bases, leaving 15 bases between the germline ends. The CDR3 loop spans 14 amino acids. Per the germline V gene, CDR1 is DFQATT and CDR2 is SNEGSKA (reference sequence). This CDR3 is CSASGRTLSTEAFF. DNA of the CDR3: TGCAGTGCTAGCGGCAGAACGTTGAGCACTGAAGCTTTCTTT.

This rearrangement joins TRBV18 to TRBJ1-4; D gene uncertain. The CDR3 is 15 amino acids. The ends were cut back, 6 bases at V and 3 bases at J, with 14 bases in the middle. The V gene's germline CDR1 is KGHSH and CDR2 LQKENI. The CDR3 coding sequence is TGTGCCAGCTCGCTCACAGAGATGGCTAATGAAAAACTGTTTTTT. This sequence encodes CASSLTEMANEKLFF.

V usage is TRBV6-1 and J usage is TRBJ2-7; 10 positions agree with TRBD1. J gave up 3 bases and V 6 bases, and 5 bases lay outside the gene matches. Per the germline V gene, CDR1 is MNHNS and CDR2 is SASEGT. The CDR3 sequence is 14 residues long. CDR3 residues: CASSIRDRGYEQYF. The CDR3 bases are TGTGCCAGCAGCATACGGGACAGGGGCTACGAGCAGTACTTC.

This clonotype was picked up a small number of times. The gene calls are TRBV10-3 and TRBJ2-3, with D tentatively TRBD2 (6 bases). With 4 bases removed from V and 0 bases from J, the gap between germline ends came to 8 bases. This CDR3 region has 14 residues. Germline CDR1 reads ENHRY; CDR2 reads SYGVKD. The CDR3 protein is CAISAGTSTDTQYF. The CDR3 DNA reads TGTGCCATCAGTGCCGGGACTAGCACAGATACGCAGTATTTT.

V gene TRBV24-1 combines with J gene TRBJ2-2; D is uncertain. Trimming stripped 2 bases from V and 8 bases from J, with 2 bases between. This CDR3 has 11 amino acids. Germline-derived CDR1 and CDR2 are KGHDR and SFDVKD. In nucleotides, the CDR3 is TGTGCCACCAGTGATTCTGGGGAGCTGTTTTTT. Its translation is CATSDSGELFF.

The V gene is TRBV28, the J gene TRBJ2-3; tentatively, D is TRBD2 (5 bases). This CDR3 is built from 13 residues. The ends were cut back, 8 bases at V and 5 bases at J, with 14 bases in the middle. Germline CDR1 reads MDHEN; CDR2 reads SYDVKM. CDR3 coding DNA: TGTGCCAGCTTAACTAGTCCAGGAGATACGCAGTATTTT. Amino acid sequence: CASLTSPGDTQYF.

This clonotype was counted a few times. V and J are TRBV9 and TRBJ2-1; the D is unclear. The CDR3 length is 15 residues. V was pared by 0 bases and J by 9 bases, with 16 bases between. Germline loops: CDR1 SGDLS, CDR2 YYNGEE. The DNA of the CDR3 is TGTGCCAGCAGCGTAGGAGCTGATGCGTTAGCTGAGCAGTTCTTC. Protein sequence: CASSVGADALAEQFF.

The chain employs TRBV5-4 and TRBJ2-1; D is possibly TRBD1 (5 bases). This CDR3 contains 15 residues. Looked up from germline, CDR1 is SGHNT and CDR2 is YYREEE (reference sequence). Deletions cut 0 bases from V and 6 bases from J, with 13 bases between. The CDR3 coding sequence is TGTGCCAGCAGCTTGGCGGACAAAGGTTTCAATGAGCAGTTCTTC. It encodes CASSLADKGFNEQFF.

This clonotype has more than one count but fewer than ten. The chain couples TRBV20-1 to TRBJ2-3; D is unclear. The germline V and J ends were trimmed by 0 bases and 4 bases, with 14 bases remaining between them. This CDR3 is 15 amino acids long. The germline V gene encodes CDR1 DFQATT and CDR2 SNEGSKA (reference sequence). In nucleotides, the CDR3 is TGCAGTGCTAGAGATGGGCGAGCTACCTCAGATACGCAGTATTTT. This translates into CSARDGRATSDTQYF.

This chain uses TRBV5-1 with TRBJ1-1, with no clear D. The CDR3 covers 14 residues. V gave up 7 bases and J gave up 5 bases, with 18 bases separating them. The germline V gene encodes CDR1 SGHRS and CDR2 YFSETQ. The CDR3, as DNA: TGCGCCAGCCGAGCCGGAGGATTAGAGACTGAAGCTTTCTTT. As protein: CASRAGGLETEAFF. Drawing the rest from reference TRBV5-1 and TRBJ1-1, the complete variable domain is KAGVTQTPRYLIKTRGQQVTLSCSPISGHRSVSWYQQTPGQGLQFLFEYFSETQRNKGNFPGRFSGRQFSNSRSEMNVSTLELGDSALYLCASRAGGLETEAFFGQGTRLTVV.

This clonotype has more than one count but fewer than ten. The chain uses TRBV12-3 or TRBV12-4 and TRBJ2-3, with D hard to call. CDR3 size: 15 residues. V was trimmed by 6 bases and J by 4 bases, leaving 17 bases between them. In DNA form, the CDR3 reads TGTGCCAGCAGCCTCGGACGAGAGCCCGCAGATACGCAGTATTTT. Translation: CASSLGREPADTQYF.